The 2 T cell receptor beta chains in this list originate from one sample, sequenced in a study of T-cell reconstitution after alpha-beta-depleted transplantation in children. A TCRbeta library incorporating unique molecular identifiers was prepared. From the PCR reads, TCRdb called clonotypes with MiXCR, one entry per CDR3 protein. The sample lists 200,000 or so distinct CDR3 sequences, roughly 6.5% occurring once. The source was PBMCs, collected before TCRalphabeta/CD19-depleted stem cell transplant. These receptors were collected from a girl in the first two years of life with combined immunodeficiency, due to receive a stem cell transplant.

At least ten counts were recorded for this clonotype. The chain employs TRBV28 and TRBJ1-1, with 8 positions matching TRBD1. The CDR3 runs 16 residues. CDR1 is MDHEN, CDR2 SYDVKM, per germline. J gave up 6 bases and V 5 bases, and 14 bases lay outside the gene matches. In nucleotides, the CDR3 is TGTGCCAGCAGTCCTAACCCCCCAGGGGGCAGCGCTGAAGCTTTCTTT. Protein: CASSPNPPGGSAEAFF.

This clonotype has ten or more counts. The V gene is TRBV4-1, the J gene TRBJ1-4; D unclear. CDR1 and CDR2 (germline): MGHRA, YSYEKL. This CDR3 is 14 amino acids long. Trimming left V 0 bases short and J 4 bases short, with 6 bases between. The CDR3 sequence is CASSQDRSNEKLFF. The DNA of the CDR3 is TGCGCCAGCAGCCAAGATCGCAGTAATGAAAAACTGTTTTTT.